This T cell receptor beta chain is from a study of blood T cell repertoires in COVID-19. The overall study: The United States, Italy and Spain were the sources of the acute and convalescent COVID-19 samples. PBMCs, B-cell-depleted T cells, or T cells were the source of the cDNA or gDNA that made up the material.

From germline, CDR1 is MDHEN and CDR2 SYDVKM. V was clipped by 6 bases and J by 5 bases, with 17 bases between them. The CDR3 length is 15 residues. Authors' methods: How many nucleated cells were present was estimated from reference gene primer amplification. Profiling relied on immunoSEQ multiplex PCR, and the TCRdb table lists in-frame clones only, not all of them. That table furnishes V, J and clone size, whereas the DNA furnished D and trimming. The sample carries about 140,000 clones, about 90% recorded once. The receptor comes from a man between 50 and 59 years old with active or convalescent COVID-19. Sequenced material: peripheral blood. The V and J genes are TRBV28 and TRBJ1-3; D not certain. The DNA for the CDR3 is TGTGCCAGCAGCCTCATTTCGGGGTTGAGAAACACCATATATTTT. This encodes CASSLISGLRNTIYF.